One sample yielded the 23 T cell receptor beta chains listed below, sequenced in a study of blood T cell repertoires in COVID-19. Sequencing was performed with immunoSEQ multiplex PCR; in TCRdb, only in-frame clones are kept and a portion is missing. The data contain fewer than 350,000 clones, roughly 86% of them singletons. The material sequenced was peripheral blood. Receptors originate from a man younger than 30 with active or convalescent COVID-19.

The chain has TRBV10-3 and TRBJ1-1, with D possibly being TRBD1 (5 bases). The V end lost 5 bases, the J end lost 4 bases, and 8 bases lay between the germline ends. The CDR3 length is 12 residues. Germline assignment: CDR1 ENHRY and CDR2 SYGVKD. For the CDR3, the DNA is TGTGCCATCAGTCAGGGTGCCACTGAAGCTTTCTTT. Translation: CAISQGATEAFF.

This clone was observed at least ten times. This chain uses TRBV27 with TRBJ1-6; D call uncertain. This CDR3 is 18 amino acids long. Germline lookup yields CDR1 MNHEY and CDR2 SMNVEV (reference sequence). V was clipped by 0 bases and J by 5 bases, with 17 bases between them. CDR3 in amino acids: CASSLSTRVGANNSPLHF. CDR3 bases: TGTGCCAGCAGTTTATCGACGCGGGTCGGTGCCAATAATTCACCCCTCCACTTT.

CDR3 DNA: TGCGCCAGCAGCCCCTTGGGACTAGCGGACCACTACGAGCAGTACTTC. It codes for CASSPLGLADHYEQYF. V usage is TRBV4-3 and J usage is TRBJ2-7, with TRBD2 matching over 11 bases. Germline CDR1 reads LGHNA; CDR2 reads YSLEER. The CDR3 is made up of 16 amino acids. J gave up 3 bases and V 4 bases, and 8 bases lay outside the gene matches.

The sample holds a few counts of this clone. The V and J genes are TRBV7-8 and TRBJ1-1, with D unresolved. Germline V gene lookup returns CDR1 SGHVS and CDR2 FQNEAQ. V was cut by 5 bases and J by 2 bases, with 12 bases left in between. The CDR3 totals 14 residues. The CDR3 here is CASSPLPLNTEAFF. The CDR3, as DNA: TGTGCCAGCAGCCCCCTCCCCCTTAACACTGAAGCTTTCTTT.

The table lists this clone with a few counts. The V call is TRBV19, the J call TRBJ1-5; TRBD1 might be the D (5 bases). The CDR3 loop spans 17 amino acids. V was cut by 2 bases and J by 1 base, with 15 bases left in between. In germline, CDR1 is LNHDA, CDR2 SQIVND (reference sequence). CDR3 residues: CASSIISGGLSNQPQHF. The CDR3 coding sequence is TGTGCCAGTAGTATAATCTCCGGGGGATTGAGCAATCAGCCCCAGCATTTT.

This chain links TRBV12-5 with TRBJ2-7; the match to TRBD1 covers 8 bases. CDR3 length: 15 amino acids. The germline CDR1 and CDR2 sequences are LGHNT and FRNRAP. V lost 0 bases to trimming and J lost 2 bases; unmatched junction nucleotides: 3. The CDR3: CASGLVQGAAYEQYF. Here the CDR3 DNA reads TGTGCTAGTGGTTTGGTGCAGGGGGCGGCCTACGAGCAGTACTTC.

V usage is TRBV7-9 and J usage is TRBJ2-1, with 10 bases aligning to TRBD2. Germline assignment: CDR1 SEHNR and CDR2 FQNEAQ (reference sequence). V was clipped by 4 bases and J by 4 bases; unmatched bases: 4. The CDR3 sequence is 15 residues long. The CDR3 reads CASSSKLAGYNEQFF. For the CDR3, the DNA is TGTGCCAGCAGCTCAAAACTAGCGGGATACAATGAGCAGTTCTTC.

CDR3 amino acids: CASSYVSGELFF. The CDR3 nucleotides read TGTGCCAGCAGCTATGTGAGCGGGGAGCTGTTTTTT. The chain is built from TRBV5-6 and TRBJ2-2; the D is unclear. V was clipped by 3 bases and J by 7 bases, with 7 bases between them. This CDR3 contains 12 residues. CDR1 is SGHDT, CDR2 YYEEEE, per germline. Looking up the rest from reference TRBV5-6 and TRBJ2-2 gives the full variable domain: DAGVTQSPTHLIKTRGQQVTLRCSPKSGHDTVSWYQQALGQGPQFIFQYYEEEERQRGNFPDRFSGHQFPNYSSELNVNALLLGDSALYLCASSYVSGELFFGEGSRLTVL.

This chain joins TRBV13 and TRBJ2-2, with TRBD1 matching over 7 bases. Trimming removed 8 bases from V and 5 bases from J; junction bases left unmatched: 5. The CDR3 runs 13 residues. Germline values: CDR1 PRHDT, CDR2 FYEKMQ (reference sequence). CDR3 protein: CASGGQKTGELFF. CDR3 sequence (DNA): TGTGCCAGCGGGGGACAGAAAACCGGGGAGCTGTTTTTT.

The chain is built from TRBV2 and TRBJ2-3; 12 bases match TRBD2. CDR1 is SNHLY, CDR2 FYNNEI, per germline. V lost 7 bases to trimming and J lost 3 bases; unmatched junction nucleotides: 5. The CDR3 is made up of 15 amino acids. Written as DNA, the CDR3 is TGTGCCAGCATCTCTAGCGGGGGGGCTACAGATACGCAGTATTTT. Its protein is CASISSGGATDTQYF.

The V and J genes are TRBV2 and TRBJ2-2; D possibly corresponds to TRBD1 (6 bases). Germline V gene sequence: CDR1 SNHLY, CDR2 FYNNEI. Trimming left V 6 bases short and J 5 bases short, with 10 bases between. The CDR3 is made up of 13 amino acids. Written as DNA, the CDR3 is TGTGCCAGCAGCGTCAGGGGAACCGGGGAGCTGTTTTTT. Amino acids: CASSVRGTGELFF.

This chain connects TRBV6-5 to TRBJ1-5; weak D call: TRBD1 (6 bases). Between the trimmed V and J ends, which lost 5 bases and 5 bases, there was a span of 16 bases. This CDR3 is built from 15 residues. The germline CDR1 and CDR2 sequences are MNHEY and SVGAGI. CDR3 DNA: TGTGCCAGCAGTCCCACGGACAGTTCTCATCAGCCCCAGCATTTT. This encodes CASSPTDSSHQPQHF.

The genes are TRBV25-1 and TRBJ1-4; the D gene is possibly TRBD1 (5 bases). This CDR3 region has 15 residues. Trimming pared 8 bases from V and 6 bases from J, leaving 19 bases between. Per germline, CDR1 MGHDK and CDR2 SYGVNS. CDR3 in DNA: TGTGCCAGCGGAAAGGGGAGGGGCGGTGATGAAAAACTGTTTTTT. It specifies CASGKGRGGDEKLFF.

The V and J genes are TRBV27 and TRBJ2-7, with a tentative D call TRBD2 (5 bases). Germline assignment: CDR1 MNHEY and CDR2 SMNVEV (reference sequence). CDR3 length equals 14 residues. V was trimmed by 2 bases and J by 5 bases, leaving 13 bases between them. CDR3 residues: CASSLKRARDEQYF. Written as DNA, the CDR3 is TGTGCCAGCAGTTTAAAGAGGGCGAGGGACGAGCAGTACTTC.

The chain is built from TRBV4-1 and TRBJ1-1, with a tentative D call TRBD1 (6 bases). The length of the CDR3 is 13 residues. The ends were cut back, 5 bases at V and 3 bases at J, with 10 bases in the middle. Germline loops: CDR1 MGHRA, CDR2 YSYEKL. The CDR3 region is CASSGQGYTEAFF. CDR3 sequence (DNA): TGCGCCAGCAGCGGTCAGGGGTACACTGAAGCTTTCTTT.

This clone has a handful of counts. The chain uses TRBV5-4 and TRBJ2-7; 9 bases line up with TRBD1. The CDR3 runs to 14 residues. J lost 1 base, V lost 2 bases, and 1 base had no gene match. Germline V gene sequence: CDR1 SGHNT, CDR2 YYREEE (reference sequence). The CDR3 spells CASSLQGASYEQYF. The CDR3 nucleotides read TGTGCCAGCAGCTTACAGGGGGCGTCCTACGAGCAGTACTTC.

Comments on this clone: This sample includes further DNA sequences coding for the same CDR3. This chain links TRBV15 with TRBJ1-5, with D uncertain. V shed 0 bases and J shed 0 bases, with 6 bases lying between them. CDR1 is LNHNV and CDR2 is YYDKDF in the germline V gene (reference sequence). The CDR3 totals 15 residues. CDR3 nucleotides: TGTGCCACCAGCAGAGATCGAGGTAGCAATCAGCCCCAGCATTTT. Translation: CATSRDRGSNQPQHF.

The CDR3 spells CASSLAGLYEKLFF. CDR3 coding DNA: TGTGCCAGCAGCTTAGCAGGGCTTTACGAAAAACTGTTTTTT. The chain employs TRBV11-2 and TRBJ1-4; a weak D match, TRBD1 (5 bases). The CDR3 contains 14 residues. The germline V gene encodes CDR1 SGHAT and CDR2 FQNNGV. The V gene lost 1 base and the J gene lost 8 bases, with 11 bases spanning the gap.

V usage is TRBV3-1 (or the pseudogene TRBV3-2) and J usage is TRBJ2-3, with TRBD1 matching over 10 bases. The J segment lost 3 bases and the V segment lost 0 bases, leaving 15 bases of the junction unmatched. The CDR3 runs 20 residues. The germline gives CDR1 LGHDT, CDR2 YNNKEL (reference sequence). The chain's CDR3 is CASSQEPGQGEPSRTDTQYF. The DNA for the CDR3 is TGTGCCAGCAGCCAAGAGCCCGGACAGGGGGAGCCTAGCAGGACAGATACGCAGTATTTT.

V usage is TRBV7-2 and J usage is TRBJ1-5; 11 nucleotides match TRBD1. The V gene end was trimmed by 4 bases and the J gene end by 6 bases; junction bases not matched to a gene: 8. The germline V gene encodes CDR1 SGHTA and CDR2 FQGNSA. The CDR3 has 16 amino acids. The CDR3 DNA follows: TGTGCCAGCAGCTCTAGCGGGACAGGGGGAGGTCAGCCCCAGCATTTT. Translating it yields CASSSSGTGGGQPQHF.

The gene calls are TRBV11-2 and TRBJ2-3, with TRBD2 as a possible D gene (5 bases). The CDR3 extends over 16 amino acids. Germline CDR1 and CDR2: SGHAT and FQNNGV. V was clipped by 7 bases and J by 3 bases, with 20 bases between them. The DNA for the CDR3 is TGTGCCAGCAACCTTAATGTCGGGATATTAACAGATACGCAGTATTTT. Amino acid sequence: CASNLNVGILTDTQYF.

The rearrangement links TRBV4-1 to TRBJ2-3, with 12 bases matching TRBD2. After removal of 0 bases from V and 0 bases from J, the junction contained 7 bases not matched to a gene. The CDR3 has 19 residues. Germline V lookup: CDR1 MGHRA, CDR2 YSYEKL. The CDR3 here is CASSQDGLAGPPSTDTQYF. The CDR3 region has the DNA TGCGCCAGCAGCCAAGATGGACTAGCGGGGCCCCCCAGCACAGATACGCAGTATTTT.

This chain links TRBV25-1 with TRBJ1-1; D gene ambiguous. Germline V CDR1 and CDR2: MGHDK, SYGVNS. The germline V and J ends were trimmed by 1 base and 4 bases, with 10 bases remaining between them. CDR3 length: 14 residues. DNA of the CDR3: TGTGCCAGCAGTGAATCGGCGGAACTCACTGAAGCTTTCTTT. Amino acid sequence: CASSESAELTEAFF.